One sample yielded the 20 T cell receptor beta chains listed below, sequenced in a study of Ad26.COV2.S vaccination and SARS-CoV-2 variants. Treatment meaning: some 20 received Ad26.COV2.S at low or high dose, single or two shots; roughly 5 received placebo; per-sample allocation not given. Repertoires come from day 63 after the first vaccine or placebo injection. Produced via immunoSEQ multiplex PCR; TCRdb's table is partial and in-frame only. Of fewer than 400,000 clones in the sample, around four fifths were seen once. Sample: peripheral blood, taken in a trial of Ad26.COV2.S vaccine versus placebo. These receptors all stem from a person between 18 and 60 years old who received the Ad26.COV2.S COVID-19 vaccine or a placebo.

The V and J genes are TRBV18 and TRBJ1-1, with D possibly being TRBD1 (6 bases). CDR3 size: 14 residues. Germline V gene data show CDR1 as KGHSH and CDR2 as LQKENI. V was cut by 3 bases and J by 1 base, with 9 bases left in between. CDR3 sequence: CASSPGGSNTEAFF. Written as DNA, the CDR3 is TGTGCCAGCTCACCTGGGGGCTCGAACACTGAAGCTTTCTTT.

The chain uses TRBV11-2 and TRBJ1-6; the D gene is possibly TRBD1 (5 bases). V gave up 0 bases and J gave up 5 bases, with 8 bases separating them. The V gene's germline CDR1 is SGHAT and CDR2 FQNNGV. This CDR3 has 15 amino acids. The CDR3 protein is CASSLEGRNNSPLHF. The CDR3 DNA reads as TGTGCCAGCAGCTTAGAGGGGCGGAATAATTCACCCCTCCACTTT. The whole variable domain, remainder taken from reference TRBV11-2 and TRBJ1-6, is EAGVAQSPRYKIIEKRQSVAFWCNPISGHATLYWYQQILGQGPKLLIQFQNNGVVDDSQLPKDRFSAERLKGVDSTLKIQPAKLEDSAVYLCASSLEGRNNSPLHFGNGTRLTVT.

This clone was seen a handful of times. The gene calls are TRBV5-1 and TRBJ2-7; 8 nucleotides agree with TRBD1. With 4 bases clipped from V and 7 bases from J, the junction kept 10 bases outside the gene matches. This CDR3 comprises 14 residues. The germline V gene has CDR1 SGHRS and CDR2 YFSETQ. CDR3 sequence (DNA): TGCGCCAGCAGCCCCGGGACAGGATATGAAGAGCAGTACTTC. It specifies CASSPGTGYEEQYF.

This clone was counted once. The chain combines TRBV11-2 with TRBJ2-7; TRBD2 might be the D (5 bases). The germline CDR1 and CDR2 sequences are SGHAT and FQNNGV. Trimming stripped 2 bases from V and 2 bases from J, with 10 bases between. The CDR3 runs to 14 residues. CDR3 bases: TGTGCCAGCAGCTTAACGGGGTACCCCTACGAGCAGTACTTC. Translating gives CASSLTGYPYEQYF.

This chain links TRBV15 with TRBJ2-7, with 8 bases matching TRBD1. J lost 2 bases, V lost 1 base, and 4 bases had no gene match. The V gene's germline CDR1 is LNHNV and CDR2 YYDKDF (reference sequence). This CDR3 spans 15 amino acids. CDR3 coding DNA: TGTGCCACCAGCAGAGGGGGGACAGGAGCCTACGAGCAGTACTTC. Translation gives CATSRGGTGAYEQYF.

This clone appeared a few times. The CDR3 DNA sequence: TGTGCCAGCAGTTCAGCGGGCACAGGGGTTGGCTACACCTTC. Translated: CASSSAGTGVGYTF. This chain links TRBV27 with TRBJ1-2; 7 positions match TRBD1. CDR1 is MNHEY, CDR2 SMNVEV, per germline (reference sequence). The junction had 9 bases not matched to a gene; V was cut back by 4 bases and J by 7 bases. The CDR3 has 14 residues.

The chain joins TRBV6-5 to TRBJ1-6; 7 nucleotides match TRBD1. The V and J ends lost 2 bases and 9 bases, in that order; junction bases with no gene match: 7. Germline V gene lookup returns CDR1 MNHEY and CDR2 SVGAGI. The CDR3 sequence is 15 residues long. In DNA form, the CDR3 reads TGTGCCAGCAGTTACCAACCCAACAGGGGTTCACCCCTCCACTTT. Its translation: CASSYQPNRGSPLHF.

This chain links TRBV28 with TRBJ2-3; the match to TRBD1 covers 10 bases. The length of the CDR3 is 17 residues. V lost 4 bases, J lost 4 bases, and 11 bases stayed unmatched. The V gene's germline CDR1 is MDHEN and CDR2 SYDVKM. CDR3 residues: CASSSRQGAYSADTQYF. The DNA of the CDR3 is TGTGCCAGCAGTTCTCGACAGGGGGCATATTCGGCAGATACGCAGTATTTT.

This chain uses TRBV29-1 with TRBJ1-1; 10 nucleotides align to TRBD1. The junction had 5 bases not matched to a gene; V was cut back by 6 bases and J by 4 bases. The CDR3 contains 13 residues. Germline assignment: CDR1 SQVTM and CDR2 ANQGSEA. The CDR3: CSVHRDRGTEAFF. The CDR3 bases are TGCAGCGTCCACCGGGACAGGGGCACTGAAGCTTTCTTT.

J is TRBJ1-5 and V is TRBV12-3 or TRBV12-4; 9 nucleotides match TRBD1. Trimming removed 5 bases from V and 6 bases from J; junction bases left unmatched: 2. The CDR3 has 13 residues. CDR3 residues: CASSQQGAQPQHF. DNA for the CDR3: TGTGCCAGCAGTCAACAGGGGGCTCAGCCCCAGCATTTT.

The chain has TRBV7-3 and TRBJ1-1; D perhaps matches TRBD1 (5 bases). Trimming cost V 5 bases and J 1 base, with 8 bases left between them. Germline V CDR1 and CDR2: SGHTA, FQGTGA. The CDR3 spans 13 residues. The CDR3 bases are TGTGCCAGCAGCCACACAGGGAACACTGAAGCTTTCTTT. It specifies CASSHTGNTEAFF.

The chain joins TRBV5-1 to TRBJ2-2; 9 bases are a match to TRBD1. CDR3 length: 16 amino acids. With V trimmed by 0 bases and J by 5 bases, 5 bases remained unmatched. The germline gives CDR1 SGHRS, CDR2 YFSETQ. The CDR3 spells CASSLETGGLTGELFF. CDR3 in DNA: TGCGCCAGCAGCTTGGAGACAGGGGGTTTAACCGGGGAGCTGTTTTTT.

The chain employs TRBV28 and TRBJ2-7, with D possibly being TRBD1 or TRBD2 (5 bases each). Germline CDR1 MDHEN, CDR2 SYDVKM. Trimming left V 1 base short and J 1 base short, with 11 bases between. The CDR3 is 15 residues long. The CDR3 spells CASSLSGGESYEQYF. CDR3 nucleotide sequence: TGTGCCAGCAGTTTATCTGGGGGTGAGTCCTACGAGCAGTACTTC.

This chain uses TRBV6-5 with TRBJ1-2; D unresolved. V lost 3 bases and J lost 2, with 10 bases in between. The CDR3 length is 14 residues. Per the germline V gene, CDR1 is MNHEY and CDR2 is SVGAGI. The CDR3 DNA is TGTGCCAGCAGTTATTCATCGACCAACTATGGCTACACCTTC. It codes for CASSYSSTNYGYTF.

The rearrangement joins TRBV5-1 to TRBJ2-3, with 8 bases lining up with TRBD2. The CDR3 has 18 amino acids. Trimming took 1 base from V and 0 from J; bases not matched to a gene: 10. Germline assignment: CDR1 SGHRS and CDR2 YFSETQ. CDR3 loop: CASSLRSGGSLSTDTQYF. The CDR3 region has the DNA TGCGCCAGCAGCTTGCGGTCGGGGGGGAGTTTAAGCACAGATACGCAGTATTTT.

The chain is built from TRBV12-3 or TRBV12-4 and TRBJ1-1; D is uncertain. V lost 7 bases and J lost 5, with 14 bases in between. This CDR3 is built from 13 residues. CDR3 sequence (DNA): TGTGCCAGCATCTCTCGCGGGCGGACTGAAGCTTTCTTT. Protein product: CASISRGRTEAFF.

V usage is TRBV28 and J usage is TRBJ1-2, with 8 bases identical to TRBD1. V trimming: 7 bases; J trimming: 7 bases; junction bases outside the gene matches: 14. The CDR3 has 15 residues. Germline V lookup: CDR1 MDHEN, CDR2 SYDVKM. The CDR3: CASKTPDGQGGGYTF. The CDR3 DNA follows: TGTGCCAGCAAGACGCCAGACGGACAGGGAGGTGGCTACACCTTC.

The sample holds one count of this clone. This rearrangement joins TRBV29-1 to TRBJ2-7; D not resolved. The ends were cut back, 4 bases at V and 1 base at J, with 5 bases in the middle. Germline V gene data show CDR1 as SQVTM and CDR2 as ANQGSEA. This CDR3 spans 11 amino acids. CDR3: CSVAVSYEQYF. The CDR3, as DNA: TGCAGCGTTGCGGTTTCCTACGAGCAGTACTTC.

The chain joins TRBV7-3 to TRBJ1-2; 11 bases line up with TRBD1. The J segment lost 8 bases and the V segment lost 6 bases, leaving 8 bases of the junction unmatched. Per the germline V gene, CDR1 is SGHTA and CDR2 is FQGTGA. The CDR3 loop spans 14 amino acids. The CDR3 region is CASSWTGGKQGYTF. CDR3 DNA sequence: TGTGCCAGCAGTTGGACAGGGGGCAAACAAGGCTACACCTTC. Full variable domain (remainder filled in from reference TRBV7-3 and TRBJ1-2): GAGVSQTPSNKVTEKGKYVELRCDPISGHTALYWYRQSLGQGPEFLIYFQGTGAADDSGLPNDRFFAVRPEGSVSTLKIQRTERGDSAVYLCASSWTGGKQGYTFGSGTRLTVV.

The gene calls are TRBV7-2 and TRBJ2-7; 11 bases align to TRBD1. Germline V gene sequence: CDR1 SGHTA, CDR2 FQGNSA. The CDR3 is 17 amino acids. The ends lost 5 bases at V and 6 bases at J; junction bases unmatched: 15. For the CDR3, the DNA is TGTGCCAGCAGCCTCGAAAGTGGAGGACAGGGGGCGTCCGAGCAGTACTTC. As protein: CASSLESGGQGASEQYF.